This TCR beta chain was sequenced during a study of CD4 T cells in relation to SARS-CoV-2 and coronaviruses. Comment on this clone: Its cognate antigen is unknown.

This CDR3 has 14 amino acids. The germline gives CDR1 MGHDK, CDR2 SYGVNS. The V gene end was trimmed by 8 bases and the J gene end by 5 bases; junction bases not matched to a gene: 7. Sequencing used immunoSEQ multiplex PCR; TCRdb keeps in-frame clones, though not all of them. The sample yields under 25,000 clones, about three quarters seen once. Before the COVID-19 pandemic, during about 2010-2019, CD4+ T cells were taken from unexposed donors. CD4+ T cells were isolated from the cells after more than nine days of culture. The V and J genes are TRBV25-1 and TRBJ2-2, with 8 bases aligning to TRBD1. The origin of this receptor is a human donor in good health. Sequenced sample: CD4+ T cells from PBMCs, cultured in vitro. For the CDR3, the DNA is TGTGCCAGCTCCGGGACAGGTGAAACCGGGGAGCTGTTTTTT. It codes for CASSGTGETGELFF.